One and the same sample provided the 14 T cell receptor beta chains below, sequenced in a study of cytomegalovirus exposure and HLA in healthy donors. Amplification used 60 Vbeta primers and 13 Jbeta primers. TCRdb's copy holds only in-frame clones and misses some; the assay was immunoSEQ multiplex PCR. Its table records roughly 51,000 clones. Sequencing was done on a sample of PBMCs. All receptors come from a woman aged 40 to 55 in good health and CMV-seronegative.

V gene TRBV12-5 combines with J gene TRBJ1-1; D call uncertain. CDR1 is LGHNT, CDR2 FRNRAP, per germline. V lost 1 base, J lost 12 bases, and 12 bases lay in between. The CDR3 extends over 12 amino acids. CDR3: CASGLDSGETFF. The CDR3 DNA reads TGTGCTAGTGGTTTGGATTCCGGGGAGACTTTCTTT.

The V and J genes are TRBV10-3 and TRBJ1-1, with TRBD1 matching 9 bases. In germline, CDR1 is ENHRY, CDR2 SYGVKD. The J segment lost 11 bases and the V segment lost 6 bases, leaving 10 bases of the junction unmatched. There are 13 residues in the CDR3. CDR3 bases: TGTGCCATCAGGGGACAGGGCATTCGGGGGGCTTTCTTT. Its translation is CAIRGQGIRGAFF.

This chain links TRBV5-1 with TRBJ1-1, with no clear D. Germline loops: CDR1 SGHRS, CDR2 YFSETQ. CDR3 length equals 13 residues. The V end was cut by 3 bases, the J end by 1 base, with 7 bases between. CDR3 DNA sequence: TGCGCCAGCAGCTCAATACAGAACACTGAAGCTTTCTTT. This translates into CASSSIQNTEAFF. Combining the CDR3 with reference TRBV5-1 and TRBJ1-1 gives the whole variable domain KAGVTQTPRYLIKTRGQQVTLSCSPISGHRSVSWYQQTPGQGLQFLFEYFSETQRNKGNFPGRFSGRQFSNSRSEMNVSTLELGDSALYLCASSSIQNTEAFFGQGTRLTVV.

This chain connects TRBV18 to TRBJ1-1; possibly TRBD1 for D (5 bases). The CDR3 loop spans 13 amino acids. V was clipped by 4 bases and J by 1 base, with 7 bases between them. Germline values: CDR1 KGHSH, CDR2 LQKENI. The CDR3 region is CASSQTGNTEAFF. The CDR3 DNA reads TGTGCCAGCTCACAAACAGGGAACACTGAAGCTTTCTTT. The full variable domain, with the rest looked up from reference TRBV18 and TRBJ1-1, is NAGVMQNPRHLVRRRGQEARLRCSPMKGHSHVYWYRQLPEEGLKFMVYLQKENIIDESGMPKERFSAEFPKEGPSILRIQQVVRGDSAAYFCASSQTGNTEAFFGQGTRLTVV.

The V gene is TRBV30, the J gene TRBJ2-5; no firm D call. V lost 1 base and J 2 bases, leaving 11 bases between the germline ends. The CDR3 totals 14 residues. Germline lookup yields CDR1 GTSNPN and CDR2 SVGIG (reference sequence). The DNA for the CDR3 is TGTGCCTGGAGTGCTCGACATAGACAAGAGACCCAGTACTTC. This translates into CAWSARHRQETQYF. Based on the CDR3 plus reference TRBV30 and TRBJ2-5, the full variable domain is SQTIHQWPATLVQPVGSPLSLECTVEGTSNPNLYWYRQAAGRGLQLLFYSVGIGQISSEVPQNLSASRPQDRQFILSSKKLLLSDSGFYLCAWSARHRQETQYFGPGTRLLVL.

The chain carries TRBV6-1 and TRBJ1-2; D is ambiguous. CDR3 length: 12 amino acids. V was trimmed by 6 bases and J by 0 bases, leaving 5 bases between them. Per the germline V gene, CDR1 is MNHNS and CDR2 is SASEGT. DNA for the CDR3: TGTGCCAGCAGCCGGGCTAACTATGGCTACACCTTC. Amino acids: CASSRANYGYTF.

The rearrangement links TRBV5-1 to TRBJ2-3; 9 bases agree with TRBD1. Germline V gene data show CDR1 as SGHRS and CDR2 as YFSETQ. Trimming at V came to 2 bases and at J to 2 bases, leaving 6 bases not matched to a gene. The CDR3 covers 16 residues. The CDR3, as DNA: TGCGCCAGCAGCTTAGGGACAGGGCCACACACAGATACGCAGTATTTT. Residues: CASSLGTGPHTDTQYF.

The chain has TRBV15 and TRBJ2-7; D is possibly TRBD1 (5 bases). The V end was cut by 0 bases, the J end by 8 bases, with 11 bases between. Germline values: CDR1 LNHNV, CDR2 YYDKDF (reference sequence). The CDR3 is made up of 13 amino acids. CDR3 sequence reads: CATSRDRQGKQYF. The CDR3 coding sequence is TGTGCCACCAGCAGAGATAGGCAGGGTAAGCAGTACTTC.

This chain connects TRBV19 to TRBJ1-3; 8 nucleotides line up with TRBD1. Germline assignment: CDR1 LNHDA and CDR2 SQIVND (reference sequence). This CDR3 contains 17 residues. Trimming cost V 9 bases and J 0 bases; bases outside gene matches: 13. The CDR3 is CASDVGTGLFSGNTIYF. The CDR3 DNA reads as TGTGCCAGCGACGTTGGGACAGGATTATTCTCTGGAAACACCATATATTTT.

V is TRBV30 and J is TRBJ2-5; the match to TRBD2 covers 8 bases. Trimming took 5 bases from V and 5 from J; bases not matched to a gene: 4. This CDR3 is built from 12 residues. Germline CDR1 GTSNPN, CDR2 SVGIG (reference sequence). Here the CDR3 DNA reads TGTGCCTGGGGCCGGGAGGGGGAGACCCAGTACTTC. Amino acids: CAWGREGETQYF.

The gene calls are TRBV6-1 and TRBJ1-5; possible D gene TRBD1, 5 bases. The V gene's germline CDR1 is MNHNS and CDR2 SASEGT. The ends were cut back, 4 bases at V and 11 bases at J, with 12 bases in the middle. The CDR3 is 12 amino acids. DNA for the CDR3: TGTGCCAGCAGTGGGGAAGGCAGGGCCCAGCATTTT. This translates into CASSGEGRAQHF.

The chain links TRBV7-2 to TRBJ2-5; the D gene is possibly TRBD2 (5 bases). Germline loops: CDR1 SGHTA, CDR2 FQGNSA. The CDR3 contains 14 residues. Trimming stripped 5 bases from V and 5 bases from J, with 15 bases between. The CDR3 sequence: CASSPGPRGETQYF. CDR3 nucleotide sequence: TGTGCCAGCAGCCCAGGACCCCGAGGGGAGACCCAGTACTTC.

The chain is built from TRBV6-6 and TRBJ2-7; 8 bases are a match to TRBD1. V gave up 6 bases and J gave up 0 bases; unmatched junction bases: 7. Germline CDR1 MNHNY, CDR2 SVGAGI (reference sequence). CDR3 length: 15 amino acids. The CDR3 DNA reads TGTGCCAGCAGATCAGGACAGGGCTACTCCTACGAGCAGTACTTC. Protein sequence: CASRSGQGYSYEQYF.

The chain couples TRBV28 to TRBJ1-1; 7 nucleotides agree with TRBD1. The V gene's germline CDR1 is MDHEN and CDR2 SYDVKM. V shed 6 bases and J 5 bases; nucleotides not matched to a gene: 6. CDR3 length: 13 residues. In DNA, the CDR3 is TGTGCCAGCAGGAGACAGGGAGGTACTGAAGCTTTCTTT. This codes for CASRRQGGTEAFF.